This T cell receptor (beta chain) comes out of a study of T cells in localized non-small cell lung cancer. Study results and caveats: The study sequenced only one region of the tumor. As a result, intratumor heterogeneity could not be excluded and remains possible. The study linked higher blood T cell density to longer overall survival. Paired adjacent lung recovered a median roughly 56 of the top 100 tumor clones. Adjacent uninvolved lung tissue had the highest T cell clonality, exceeding tumor.

This clone occurred a few times. What it recognizes is unknown. Assay used: immunoSEQ multiplex PCR; TCRdb lists only in-frame clones, some missing. The sample includes approximately 30,000 clones, approximately 88% of them seen just once. V dropped 3 bases and J dropped 5 bases, with 14 bases sitting between them. The CDR3 has 14 residues. Germline CDR1 is SGHRS and CDR2 is YFSETQ. The source was peripheral blood mononuclear cells, collected before any cancer treatment. This TCR was recovered from a woman between 40 and 69 years old with stage III lung adenocarcinoma. This chain uses TRBV5-1 with TRBJ1-1; D unresolved. In DNA, the CDR3 is TGCGCCAGCAGCTACGACATCCGAGAGACTGAAGCTTTCTTT. Encoded protein: CASSYDIRETEAFF.